This T cell receptor beta chain derives from a study of shared clonotypes between healthy human individuals. General study findings and limits: Researchers sampled blood only, noting tissue repertoires likely differ. Relative to their counterparts shared across all four donors, non-shared clonotypes exhibited diminished generation probabilities.

Generated by immunoSEQ multiplex PCR, the TCRdb table keeps only in-frame clones and is missing some. The repertoire holds about 580,000 clones, about 98% seen once, with approximately 0.3% in the top ten. Naive CD8 cells lacked CD45RO, underwent positive selection for CCR7 and left out terminally differentiated effector memory CD45RA+ cells. As to this clone: As yet, its antigen is unknown.

V gave up 3 bases and J gave up 2 bases; unmatched junction bases: 5. The CDR3 sequence is 14 residues long. CDR1 SGDLS and CDR2 YYNGEE come from the germline V gene. This TCR was recovered from a man aged 25-45 years in good health. The chain couples TRBV9 to TRBJ2-7; 7 positions match TRBD1. The specimen was naive CD8+ T cells sorted from blood. The CDR3 loop is CASSAGTATYEQYF. CDR3 bases: TGTGCCAGCAGCGCTGGGACAGCGACCTACGAGCAGTACTTC.